Each of the 11 T cell receptor beta chains below was sequenced from the same sample in a study of cytomegalovirus exposure and HLA in healthy donors. PCR primers comprised 60 Vbeta and 13 Jbeta primers. This table comes from immunoSEQ multiplex PCR, and its TCRdb copy is limited to in-frame clones, with some not included. The data show 100,000 to 150,000 clones, approximately 85% seen once. The specimen was PBMCs. Source of these receptors: a boy aged 5-17 years in good health and CMV-seronegative.

This clone appeared a single time. The chain combines TRBV10-3 with TRBJ2-5; 7 bases match TRBD2. Trimming at V came to 2 bases and at J to 5 bases, leaving 20 bases not matched to a gene. The CDR3 is 19 residues long. The V gene's germline CDR1 is ENHRY and CDR2 SYGVKD. The CDR3 DNA reads as TGTGCCATCAGTGAGAACGGGAGGACCGACCCTGGGTTAGGGGAGACCCAGTACTTC. The encoded protein is CAISENGRTDPGLGETQYF.

DNA for the CDR3: TGTGCCATCAGTGCCCAGGGGGCATACGAGCAGTACTTC. Translated: CAISAQGAYEQYF. This chain uses TRBV10-3 with TRBJ2-7; 8 bases match TRBD1. Germline V gene data show CDR1 as ENHRY and CDR2 as SYGVKD. This CDR3 contains 13 residues. V shed 4 bases and J 4 bases; nucleotides not matched to a gene: 3.

J is TRBJ1-3 and V is TRBV10-3, with 7 bases matching TRBD1. The CDR3 consists of 14 residues. In germline, CDR1 is ENHRY, CDR2 SYGVKD. With 11 bases clipped from V and 0 bases from J, the junction kept 7 bases outside the gene matches. This CDR3 reads CASQGTNSGNTIYF. Here the CDR3 DNA reads TGTGCCTCACAGGGGACGAACTCTGGAAACACCATATATTTT.

The V call is TRBV5-6, the J call TRBJ2-1; TRBD2 matches at 11 bases. This CDR3 comprises 19 residues. The germline gives CDR1 SGHDT, CDR2 YYEEEE. Unmatched junction bases numbered 11, after V lost 0 bases and J lost 3 bases. The CDR3 coding sequence is TGTGCCAGCAGCTTGGTGAGGCTAGCGGGGGGACGGCTCTACAATGAGCAGTTCTTC. It encodes CASSLVRLAGGRLYNEQFF.

The V and J genes are TRBV18 and TRBJ1-2, with a tentative D call TRBD1 (6 bases). This CDR3 is 17 amino acids long. The germline V gene has CDR1 KGHSH and CDR2 LQKENI. The ends were cut back, 2 bases at V and 3 bases at J, with 19 bases in the middle. This CDR3 is CASSPAIPDSVDYGYTF. DNA of the CDR3: TGTGCCAGCTCACCAGCAATTCCGGACAGCGTAGACTATGGCTACACCTTC.

The V gene is TRBV7-7, the J gene TRBJ2-1, with 8 bases fitting TRBD1. Trimming cost V 3 bases and J 7 bases; bases outside gene matches: 11. The germline CDR1 and CDR2 sequences are SSHAT and FNYEAQ (reference sequence). This CDR3 region has 16 residues. The CDR3 DNA reads TGTGCCAGCAGCTTGACAGGGGAAGAGGGGTGGAATGAGCAGTTCTTC. Translating gives CASSLTGEEGWNEQFF.

V gene TRBV9 combines with J gene TRBJ2-5; D not certain. The germline V gene encodes CDR1 SGDLS and CDR2 YYNGEE. V was clipped by 1 base and J by 5 bases, with 3 bases between them. CDR3 length: 11 amino acids. The CDR3 region is CASSVRETQYF. The CDR3 DNA follows: TGTGCCAGCAGCGTACGGGAGACCCAGTACTTC. Full variable domain (remainder filled in from reference TRBV9 and TRBJ2-5): DSGVTQTPKHLITATGQRVTLRCSPRSGDLSVYWYQQSLDQGLQFLIQYYNGEERAKGNILERFSAQQFPDLHSELNLSSLELGDSALYFCASSVRETQYFGPGTRLLVL.

The chain employs TRBV29-1 and TRBJ1-2; D not resolved. The germline CDR1 and CDR2 sequences are SQVTM and ANQGSEA. V was pared by 3 bases and J by 6 bases, with 5 bases between. This CDR3 contains 10 residues. CDR3: CSVDSDGYTF. The CDR3 region has the DNA TGCAGCGTTGACTCCGATGGCTACACCTTC. Full variable domain (outside the CDR3, taken from reference TRBV29-1 and TRBJ1-2): SAVISQKPSRDICQRGTSLTIQCQVDSQVTMMFWYRQQPGQSLTLIATANQGSEATYESGFVIDKFPISRPNLTFSTLTVSNMSPEDSSIYLCSVDSDGYTFGSGTRLTVV.

V usage is TRBV15 and J usage is TRBJ2-5; 7 nucleotides align to TRBD1. The J call may be mistaken, given a closer DNA end match to TRBJ2-7. This CDR3 comprises 15 residues. Germline CDR1 and CDR2: LNHNV and YYDKDF (reference sequence). This chain's CDR3 is CATSSIDTGAHEQYF. In nucleotides, the CDR3 is TGTGCCACCAGCAGTATTGATACAGGGGCCCACGAGCAGTACTTC.

The chain is built from TRBV30 and TRBJ1-4, with D hard to call. CDR3 length: 15 residues. Trimming cost V 4 bases and J 0 bases, with 12 bases left between them. Germline loops: CDR1 GTSNPN, CDR2 SVGIG (reference sequence). The CDR3 here is CAWTGGIATNEKLFF. The DNA of the CDR3 is TGTGCCTGGACAGGCGGGATTGCAACTAATGAAAAACTGTTTTTT.

The V gene is TRBV4-3, the J gene TRBJ2-7, with D uncertain. The ends were cut back, 0 bases at V and 0 bases at J, with 6 bases in the middle. The CDR3 contains 14 residues. Per germline, CDR1 LGHNA and CDR2 YSLEER. CDR3 region: CASSQERLSYEQYF. The CDR3 DNA reads as TGCGCCAGCAGCCAAGAGAGACTCTCCTACGAGCAGTACTTC.